The 26 T cell receptor beta chains reported below all come from one sample, sequenced in a study of blood T cells in healthy people across ages. Together with a sample-barcoded 5' primer, a J-beta primer mix was included in a second PCR lasting about 6 to 11 cycles. TCRdb passed the 5' RACE reads through MiXCR, listing each CDR3 protein once. This sample has roughly 1,700,000 distinct CDR3 sequences; roughly 27% occur once, and the top ten carry 7% to 9%. Sequencing used blood. These receptor sequences come from a woman in her 30s in good health.

This clonotype was picked up many times. This chain uses TRBV20-1 with TRBJ2-7; 11 bases align to TRBD2. Germline V gives CDR1 DFQATT, CDR2 SNEGSKA (reference sequence). The CDR3 has 15 amino acids. V shed 1 base and J 5 bases; nucleotides not matched to a gene: 7. The CDR3 nucleotides read TGCAGTGCTAGAGGACTAGCGGGGCCCCCCAACGAGCAGTACTTC. Translation gives CSARGLAGPPNEQYF.

About this clonotype itself: A much larger clone differs from this one at a single base, so this may be a read error. This sequence joins TRBV15 and TRBJ2-1; 14 bases line up with TRBD2. Germline CDR1 LNHNV, CDR2 YYDKDF (reference sequence). The junction had 14 bases not matched to a gene; V was cut back by 5 bases and J by 8 bases. The CDR3 runs 18 residues. This CDR3 reads CATSGYGPTSGRGDEQFF. The CDR3 DNA reads TGTGCCACCAGCGGTTATGGGCCGACTAGCGGGAGGGGAGATGAGCAGTTCTTC.

The chain carries TRBV5-6 and TRBJ1-1, with unresolved D. The CDR3 loop spans 14 amino acids. V lost 1 base and J 2 bases, leaving 9 bases between the germline ends. The germline gives CDR1 SGHDT, CDR2 YYEEEE. This CDR3 is CASSLRYANTEAFF. CDR3 in DNA: TGTGCCAGCAGCTTGCGGTATGCAAACACTGAAGCTTTCTTT.

This clonotype was recorded a few times. V gene TRBV20-1 combines with J gene TRBJ2-1; TRBD2 aligns across 10 bases. Germline CDR1 reads DFQATT; CDR2 reads SNEGSKA (reference sequence). V dropped 1 base and J dropped 0; count of bases not matched to a gene: 15. The CDR3 totals 20 residues. CDR3 bases: TGCAGTGCTAGAGCCAAAAGCGGGGGGGAAATAACGAGCTCCTACAATGAGCAGTTCTTC. Its protein is CSARAKSGGEITSSYNEQFF.

This clonotype was counted only a few times. This chain links TRBV5-6 with TRBJ2-1; D is ambiguous. V lost 4 bases and J 9 bases, leaving 11 bases between the germline ends. Germline loops: CDR1 SGHDT, CDR2 YYEEEE. The CDR3 covers 12 residues. CDR3 amino acids: CASSLPPLEQFF. The CDR3 DNA is TGTGCCAGCAGCCTGCCCCCGCTTGAGCAGTTCTTC.

The chain carries TRBV29-1 and TRBJ1-1, with TRBD1 identical over 7 bases. This CDR3 has 12 residues. CDR1 is SQVTM and CDR2 is ANQGSEA in the germline V gene. The V segment lost 4 bases and the J segment 7 bases; nucleotides outside the gene matches: 6. The DNA for the CDR3 is TGCAGCGTTGTAGACAGGGTGGGTGAAGCTTTCTTT. Translation: CSVVDRVGEAFF.

The V gene is TRBV27, the J gene TRBJ1-2; a possible D gene is TRBD1 (5 bases). The V end was cut by 6 bases, the J end by 5 bases, with 10 bases between. The germline V gene encodes CDR1 MNHEY and CDR2 SMNVEV (reference sequence). This CDR3 comprises 12 residues. The DNA of the CDR3 is TGTGCCAGCAGGACAGCAAGATATGGCTACACCTTC. Its translation is CASRTARYGYTF.

The chain has TRBV4-1 and TRBJ1-5, with D possibly being TRBD1 (6 bases). The CDR3 is made up of 17 amino acids. The ends were cut back, 4 bases at V and 1 base at J, with 17 bases in the middle. The germline CDR1 and CDR2 sequences are MGHRA and YSYEKL. DNA for the CDR3: TGCGCCAGCAGCCTTCGAGGGGGGGGATTCAGCAATCAGCCCCAGCATTTT. It specifies CASSLRGGGFSNQPQHF.

There are a few counts of this clonotype. This chain connects TRBV12-3 or TRBV12-4 to TRBJ1-5; D remains unclear. This CDR3 contains 12 residues. The V end was cut by 4 bases, the J end by 11 bases, with 12 bases between. The CDR3 nucleotides read TGTGCCAGCAGTTCGGAGGGTGGGACCCAGCATTTT. This codes for CASSSEGGTQHF.

This clonotype was counted only a few times. The gene calls are TRBV5-5 and TRBJ2-5, with a tentative D call TRBD2 (6 bases). The J call could be wrong; TRBJ2-7 is a better fit for the DNA end. CDR3 length: 14 amino acids. Germline CDR1 reads SGHKS; CDR2 reads YYEKEE (reference sequence). The chain's CDR3 is CASSLAGEVYEQYF. DNA for the CDR3: TGTGCCAGCAGCTTGGCGGGGGAGGTCTACGAGCAGTACTTC.

There are a few counts of this clonotype. The rearrangement joins TRBV29-1 to TRBJ2-1; 10 bases line up with TRBD1. With V trimmed by 4 bases and J by 10 bases, 13 bases remained unmatched. Germline V lookup: CDR1 SQVTM, CDR2 ANQGSEA. The CDR3 is made up of 15 amino acids. CDR3 region: CSVVGGTGAGPEQFF. DNA for the CDR3: TGCAGCGTTGTGGGGGGGACAGGGGCCGGTCCCGAGCAGTTCTTC.

The chain has TRBV15 and TRBJ2-5; 7 bases match TRBD1. CDR1 and CDR2 (germline): LNHNV, YYDKDF (reference sequence). The CDR3 covers 14 residues. The ends lost 5 bases at V and 1 base at J; junction bases unmatched: 4. CDR3 DNA: TGTGCCACCAGCGAGGGGGCCCGCCAAGAGACCCAGTACTTC. Encoded protein: CATSEGARQETQYF.

J is TRBJ2-3 and V is TRBV5-1, with D perhaps matching TRBD2 (6 bases). V gave up 6 bases and J gave up 1 base, with 12 bases separating them. The CDR3 has 14 amino acids. Germline V CDR1 and CDR2: SGHRS, YFSETQ. The CDR3 DNA reads TGCGCCAGCACCGGGGGTTACCGCACAGATACGCAGTATTTT. It codes for CASTGGYRTDTQYF.

This clonotype was recorded a few times. V and J are TRBV12-3 or TRBV12-4 and TRBJ2-5; 8 positions match TRBD2. CDR3 length equals 13 residues. J lost 4 bases, V lost 6 bases, and 4 bases had no gene match. The CDR3 spells CASSQRELETQYF. The CDR3 region has the DNA TGTGCCAGCAGCCAGCGGGAGTTAGAGACCCAGTACTTC.

V gene TRBV12-3 or TRBV12-4 combines with J gene TRBJ1-6; TRBD1 is a possible D gene (5 bases). The CDR3 is 15 residues long. Trimming left V 5 bases short and J 8 bases short, with 16 bases between. For the CDR3, the DNA is TGTGCCAGCAGTCCCATGACCGGACATCATTCACCCCTCCACTTT. Amino acids: CASSPMTGHHSPLHF.

A few counts support this clonotype. The chain recombines TRBV12-3 or TRBV12-4 with TRBJ1-2; D is perhaps TRBD1 (5 bases). V was trimmed by 8 bases and J by 4 bases, leaving 26 bases between them. This CDR3 is 17 amino acids long. In nucleotides, the CDR3 is TGTGCCAGCGCTGGATCGGGCCAGGGAAGAGGGAGCTATGGCTACACCTTC. Protein product: CASAGSGQGRGSYGYTF.

The chain links TRBV24-1 to TRBJ2-3, with 10 bases identical to TRBD2. J was trimmed by 4 bases and V by 3 bases; bases with no gene match: 6. Looked up from germline, CDR1 is KGHDR and CDR2 is SFDVKD. The CDR3 loop spans 16 amino acids. Written as DNA, the CDR3 is TGTGCCACCAGTGATGGTCTAGCGGGAGTCGCAGATACGCAGTATTTT. This translates into CATSDGLAGVADTQYF.

The rearrangement joins TRBV20-1 to TRBJ2-2; no reliable D call. CDR1 and CDR2 (germline): DFQATT, SNEGSKA (reference sequence). Trimming removed 4 bases at V and 0 bases at J, with 15 bases between. This CDR3 is built from 16 residues. The CDR3 sequence: CSATTPQRSNTGELFF. Here the CDR3 DNA reads TGCAGTGCTACTACACCCCAGAGGTCGAACACCGGGGAGCTGTTTTTT.

The chain recombines TRBV6-1 with TRBJ2-1; 8 bases line up with TRBD2. The CDR3 runs 13 residues. V lost 7 bases to trimming and J lost 8 bases; unmatched junction nucleotides: 7. Per germline, CDR1 MNHNS and CDR2 SASEGT. CDR3 residues: CASIQRGRDEQFF. CDR3 coding DNA: TGTGCCAGCATCCAGCGGGGGAGGGATGAGCAGTTCTTC.

This clonotype was observed a handful of times. The chain recombines TRBV5-1 with TRBJ1-1; TRBD1 might be the D (6 bases). V lost 0 bases, J lost 0 bases, and 9 bases lay in between. In germline, CDR1 is SGHRS, CDR2 YFSETQ. The CDR3 extends over 15 amino acids. Written as DNA, the CDR3 is TGCGCCAGCAGCTTGGGGCACAGGGTGAACACTGAAGCTTTCTTT. Its translation: CASSLGHRVNTEAFF.

This chain links TRBV5-1 with TRBJ2-5; 10 positions match TRBD2. From germline, CDR1 is SGHRS and CDR2 YFSETQ. V gave up 5 bases and J gave up 5 bases; unmatched junction bases: 12. The CDR3 consists of 16 residues. The CDR3 bases are TGCGCCAGCAGTTTTAACCCAGCGGGGGGGTTCGAGACCCAGTACTTC. Protein product: CASSFNPAGGFETQYF.

This clonotype occurred a few times. This rearrangement joins TRBV19 to TRBJ2-4, with TRBD1 identical over 10 bases. The tail of the sequence fits TRBJ2-5 better, so the J call may be wrong. Looked up from germline, CDR1 is LNHDA and CDR2 is SQIVND (reference sequence). The CDR3 runs to 16 residues. CDR3 protein: CASSPRTGGGQETQYF. The CDR3 bases are TGTGCCAGTAGTCCACGGACAGGGGGAGGCCAAGAGACCCAGTACTTC.

V gene TRBV28 combines with J gene TRBJ1-5; weak D call: TRBD1 (6 bases). From germline, CDR1 is MDHEN and CDR2 SYDVKM. V lost 5 bases and J 0 bases, leaving 14 bases between the germline ends. This CDR3 comprises 16 residues. This CDR3 reads CASSPPTGYSNQPQHF. The CDR3, as DNA: TGTGCCAGCAGTCCCCCGACAGGATATAGCAATCAGCCCCAGCATTTT. Together with reference TRBV28 and TRBJ1-5, the CDR3 gives the full variable domain: DVKVTQSSRYLVKRTGEKVFLECVQDMDHENMFWYRQDPGLGLRLIYFSYDVKMKEKGDIPEGYSVSREKKERFSLILESASTNQTSMYLCASSPPTGYSNQPQHFGDGTRLSIL.

Points on this clonotype: A read error may explain this, as a much larger clone is one base away. This sequence joins TRBV7-2 and TRBJ2-5; 9 bases line up with TRBD2. Germline V CDR1 and CDR2: SGHTA, FQGNSA. CDR3 length equals 14 residues. CDR3 residues: CARSALAGQETQYF. The CDR3, as DNA: TGTGCCCGCAGCGCTCTAGCGGGGCAAGAGACCCAGTACTTC.

This clonotype has more than one count but fewer than ten. The V call is TRBV5-1, the J call TRBJ1-2; D is ambiguous. CDR3 length equals 13 residues. Germline V CDR1 and CDR2: SGHRS, YFSETQ. The V end lost 9 bases, the J end lost 6 bases, and 18 bases lay between the germline ends. The CDR3 region has the DNA TGCGCCACCAAAGCCATTCCAGCTGATGGCTACACCTTC. Amino acids: CATKAIPADGYTF.

V is TRBV5-1 and J is TRBJ2-3, with TRBD2 matching 11 bases. This CDR3 is 18 amino acids long. Germline V gene lookup returns CDR1 SGHRS and CDR2 YFSETQ. V lost 2 bases to trimming and J lost 2 bases; unmatched junction nucleotides: 10. The CDR3 coding sequence is TGCGCCAGCAGCTTTTCCGGATGGACTAGCGGGTTCACAGATACGCAGTATTTT. This gives the protein CASSFSGWTSGFTDTQYF.